The next 17 T cell receptor beta chains were all read from a single sample in a study of T cell responses to AZD1222 COVID-19 vaccine. TCRdb's copy holds only in-frame clones and misses some; the assay was immunoSEQ multiplex PCR. This table has more than 150,000 clones, less than 95% appearing once. Sequences were derived from peripheral blood, sampled on day 0 of AZD1222 vaccination. The receptors originated from an adult in good health.

The gene calls are TRBV9 and TRBJ1-2, with a possible D match to TRBD1 (5 bases). V lost 2 bases, J lost 3 bases, and 8 bases lay in between. Germline V CDR1 and CDR2: SGDLS, YYNGEE. This CDR3 has 13 residues. The CDR3, as DNA: TGTGCCAGCAGCGTCGACAGTGACTATGGCTACACCTTC. Its translation: CASSVDSDYGYTF.

The chain carries TRBV12-3 or TRBV12-4 and TRBJ1-1, with D uncertain. The CDR3 spans 13 residues. V lost 2 bases and J lost 10, with 14 bases in between. CDR3 protein: CASSLREYPRAFF. For the CDR3, the DNA is TGTGCCAGCAGTTTAAGGGAATACCCGAGAGCTTTCTTT.

The chain carries TRBV18 and TRBJ2-1; D unresolved. The CDR3 is made up of 14 amino acids. Trimming stripped 2 bases from V and 3 bases from J, with 8 bases between. The germline V gene encodes CDR1 KGHSH and CDR2 LQKENI. CDR3 protein: CASSPDTNYNEQFF. The CDR3 region has the DNA TGTGCCAGCTCACCAGATACCAACTACAATGAGCAGTTCTTC.

This chain links TRBV4-1 with TRBJ1-5; D is ambiguous. The CDR3 has 16 amino acids. The germline V and J ends were trimmed by 0 bases and 5 bases, with 14 bases remaining between them. Germline assignment: CDR1 MGHRA and CDR2 YSYEKL. CDR3: CASSQDNSAGHQPQHF. The CDR3 DNA follows: TGCGCCAGCAGCCAAGATAATTCGGCAGGCCATCAGCCCCAGCATTTT.

The chain couples TRBV6-2 or TRBV6-3 to TRBJ2-7; 7 nucleotides match TRBD1. V shed 3 bases and J 6 bases; nucleotides not matched to a gene: 11. This CDR3 has 15 amino acids. In germline, CDR1 is MNHEY, CDR2 SVGEGT. This CDR3 is CASSYYPGGVGEQYF. CDR3 DNA: TGTGCCAGCAGTTATTACCCAGGGGGAGTAGGCGAGCAGTACTTC.

The chain joins TRBV4-3 to TRBJ2-2; D ambiguous. The CDR3 has 13 residues. V dropped 2 bases and J dropped 6 bases, with 7 bases sitting between them. Germline V gene sequence: CDR1 LGHNA, CDR2 YSLEER. The CDR3 DNA follows: TGCGCCAGCAGCCAAATCTTGGCCGGGGAGCTGTTTTTT. Translating gives CASSQILAGELFF.

Only one count was recorded for this clone. J is TRBJ1-3 and V is TRBV28; 8 bases fit TRBD1. The V gene end was trimmed by 3 bases and the J gene end by 0 bases; junction bases not matched to a gene: 7. The germline V gene has CDR1 MDHEN and CDR2 SYDVKM. This CDR3 comprises 17 residues. Written as DNA, the CDR3 is TGTGCCAGCAGTTTCGGACAGGGTGTGGGCTCTGGAAACACCATATATTTT. This codes for CASSFGQGVGSGNTIYF.

The chain joins TRBV13 to TRBJ1-1, with D possibly matching TRBD1 (5 bases). The CDR3 covers 17 residues. In germline, CDR1 is PRHDT, CDR2 FYEKMQ (reference sequence). The V end lost 4 bases, the J end lost 0 bases, and 18 bases lay between the germline ends. The CDR3, as DNA: TGTGCCAGCAGCTCCAGACAGATATTGGCCATGAACACTGAAGCTTTCTTT. It is translated as CASSSRQILAMNTEAFF.

J is TRBJ2-3 and V is TRBV6-5, with D possibly TRBD2 on 6 matching bases. The CDR3 is made up of 13 amino acids. Germline V gene data show CDR1 as MNHEY and CDR2 as SVGAGI. Deletions cut 10 bases from V and 4 bases from J, with 15 bases between. CDR3 amino acids: CATFGGDPDTQYF. DNA for the CDR3: TGTGCCACCTTTGGAGGGGACCCAGATACGCAGTATTTT.

The chain couples TRBV28 to TRBJ1-5; possible D gene TRBD1, 6 bases. The V gene lost 5 bases and the J gene lost 7 bases, with 12 bases spanning the gap. Germline V gene lookup returns CDR1 MDHEN and CDR2 SYDVKM. The CDR3 extends over 13 amino acids. CDR3 nucleotide sequence: TGTGCCAGCAGTCGACAGGTTAAGCAGCCCCAGCATTTT. Its translation: CASSRQVKQPQHF.

The chain has TRBV4-1 and TRBJ1-2; D is undetermined. Germline CDR1 reads MGHRA; CDR2 reads YSYEKL. The ends were cut back, 0 bases at V and 1 base at J, with 9 bases in the middle. This CDR3 is 15 amino acids long. The DNA for the CDR3 is TGCGCCAGCAGCCAAGATGAAAGGATTAACTATGGCTACACCTTC. The encoded protein is CASSQDERINYGYTF.

The rearrangement joins TRBV11-1 to TRBJ1-1; D gene unclear. The CDR3 consists of 13 residues. The ends were cut back, 0 bases at V and 8 bases at J, with 10 bases in the middle. Per germline, CDR1 SGHAT and CDR2 FQDESV (reference sequence). The chain's CDR3 is CASSLAGLYEAFF. The CDR3 nucleotides read TGTGCCAGCAGCTTAGCTGGACTGTACGAAGCTTTCTTT.

The gene calls are TRBV28 and TRBJ1-1; no reliable D call. The CDR3 has 13 amino acids. Germline V gene data show CDR1 as MDHEN and CDR2 as SYDVKM. The V end was cut by 2 bases, the J end by 6 bases, with 10 bases between. The CDR3 nucleotides are TGTGCCAGCAGTTTAGCCGGGTCTTCTGAAGCTTTCTTT. This gives the protein CASSLAGSSEAFF. Looking up the rest from reference TRBV28 and TRBJ1-1 gives the full variable domain: DVKVTQSSRYLVKRTGEKVFLECVQDMDHENMFWYRQDPGLGLRLIYFSYDVKMKEKGDIPEGYSVSREKKERFSLILESASTNQTSMYLCASSLAGSSEAFFGQGTRLTVV.

This clone has a single count. This sequence joins TRBV12-3 or TRBV12-4 and TRBJ1-2; TRBD1 matches at 8 bases. The trim removed 10 bases at V and 0 bases at J, leaving 4 bases unmatched. This CDR3 contains 13 residues. The CDR3: CATSTGANYGYTF. CDR3 DNA: TGTGCCACTTCGACAGGGGCTAACTATGGCTACACCTTC.

The chain couples TRBV6-2 or TRBV6-3 to TRBJ1-6; TRBD1 aligns across 8 bases. Germline trimming cut 4 bases from V and 6 bases from J; bases unmatched to any gene: 5. The CDR3 runs to 15 residues. Germline CDR1 reads MNHEY; CDR2 reads SVGEGT. CDR3 DNA: TGTGCCAGCAGTTCCAGGGGGCTGTCTAATTCACCCCTCCACTTT. It encodes CASSSRGLSNSPLHF.

This sequence joins TRBV10-3 and TRBJ2-1; a possible D gene is TRBD2 (6 bases). V lost 8 bases to trimming and J lost 3 bases, with 14 bases between them. This CDR3 is 14 amino acids long. The germline gives CDR1 ENHRY, CDR2 SYGVKD. The CDR3 DNA reads as TGTGCCATCTCCCGCGGGGAAGGCTACAATGAGCAGTTCTTC. It translates to CAISRGEGYNEQFF.

This chain joins TRBV11-3 and TRBJ1-3; tentatively, D is TRBD1 (5 bases). Germline assignment: CDR1 SGHNT and CDR2 YENEEA. The V gene lost 4 bases and the J gene lost 0 bases, with 10 bases spanning the gap. CDR3 size: 15 residues. The CDR3 loop reads CASSWGRTSGNTIYF. For the CDR3, the DNA is TGTGCCAGCAGCTGGGGACGGACCTCTGGAAACACCATATATTTT.